A single sample gave rise to the 19 T cell receptor beta chains below, sequenced in a study of T cell responses to AZD1222 COVID-19 vaccine (dated by TCRdb to 2020 to 2023). The time point label on this specimen signifies: about 28 days (+/-7) after the second vaccine dose. The library was built by means of the immunoSEQ multiplex PCR assay. The clones in this table, taken by TCRdb from immuneACCESS, are in-frame only. Not every clone is retained; where verified, under half of the shortfall comes from an unresolved V gene, and the cause of the rest is unknown. For this sample there are around 150,000 clones; about 91% appear just once. The ten largest clones capture around 3.5% of the sample. Sequencing was performed on peripheral blood, taken 28 days after the second AZD1222 dose. Receptor source: an adult who received the AZD1222 COVID-19 vaccine.

The chain uses TRBV6-1 and TRBJ2-3; 14 positions agree with TRBD2. Germline loops: CDR1 MNHNS, CDR2 SASEGT. V lost 3 bases, J lost 0 bases, and 5 bases stayed unmatched. There are 18 residues in the CDR3. For the CDR3, the DNA is TGTGCCAGCAGTGAGCGGACTAGCGGGAGGATTAGCACAGATACGCAGTATTTT. Protein: CASSERTSGRISTDTQYF.

J is TRBJ2-1 and V is TRBV4-3; 12 bases agree with TRBD2. Looked up from germline, CDR1 is LGHNA and CDR2 is YSLEER. V gave up 0 bases and J gave up 8 bases; unmatched junction bases: 5. CDR3 size: 16 residues. As DNA, the CDR3 is TGCGCCAGCAGCCAAGATCTCACTAGCGGGAGGCATGAGCAGTTCTTC. It specifies CASSQDLTSGRHEQFF.

The V gene is TRBV28, the J gene TRBJ1-5, with 8 bases that match TRBD1. The V gene end was trimmed by 0 bases and the J gene end by 4 bases; junction bases not matched to a gene: 2. This CDR3 contains 15 residues. The germline CDR1 and CDR2 sequences are MDHEN and SYDVKM. In nucleotides, the CDR3 is TGTGCCAGCAGTTTATGGGACAGGGCGAATCAGCCCCAGCATTTT. Translation: CASSLWDRANQPQHF.

The chain links TRBV6-5 to TRBJ1-1; no definite D call. Trimming removed 0 bases at V and 0 bases at J, with 8 bases between. This CDR3 is 15 amino acids long. Germline V gene data show CDR1 as MNHEY and CDR2 as SVGAGI. The CDR3 sequence: CASSYSNRVNTEAFF. The DNA for the CDR3 is TGTGCCAGCAGTTACTCGAACCGGGTGAACACTGAAGCTTTCTTT.

This chain links TRBV19 with TRBJ1-2; 8 nucleotides match TRBD1. The germline CDR1 and CDR2 sequences are LNHDA and SQIVND (reference sequence). The CDR3 has 14 residues. The V and J ends lost 4 bases and 4 bases, in that order; junction bases with no gene match: 5. CDR3 DNA sequence: TGTGCCAGTAGTAATAGACAGGGGTCCTATGGCTACACCTTC. The encoded protein is CASSNRQGSYGYTF.

This rearrangement joins TRBV19 to TRBJ1-1; 9 nucleotides line up with TRBD1. Germline V gene data show CDR1 as LNHDA and CDR2 as SQIVND (reference sequence). The V and J ends lost 7 bases and 5 bases, in that order; junction bases with no gene match: 5. The CDR3 is 13 residues long. As DNA, the CDR3 is TGTGCCAGTATCGGGGACAGGGTAACTGAAGCTTTCTTT. Its translation: CASIGDRVTEAFF.

The CDR3 is CASSPGLAGGTGELFF. CDR3 DNA sequence: TGTGCCAGCTCACCTGGACTAGCGGGAGGCACCGGGGAGCTGTTTTTT. The J gene is TRBJ2-2, the V gene TRBV18, with 14 bases that match TRBD2. This CDR3 is 16 amino acids long. Trimming took 3 bases from V and 4 from J; bases not matched to a gene: 1. Looked up from germline, CDR1 is KGHSH and CDR2 is LQKENI.

The chain recombines TRBV9 with TRBJ1-4; 10 nucleotides align to TRBD1. The CDR3 length is 16 residues. The germline CDR1 and CDR2 sequences are SGDLS and YYNGEE. Trimming removed 4 bases from V and 10 bases from J; junction bases left unmatched: 13. CDR3 DNA sequence: TGTGCCAGCAGCCCAGAGTCCGGGACAGGGGCCGGAAAACTGTTTTTT. Translation gives CASSPESGTGAGKLFF.

This clone was seen just once. The chain carries TRBV7-6 and TRBJ2-1; possible D gene TRBD1, 5 bases. V was trimmed by 1 base and J by 5 bases, leaving 6 bases between them. The CDR3 totals 13 residues. Germline V lookup: CDR1 SGHVS, CDR2 FNYEAQ. CDR3 nucleotides: TGTGCCAGCAGCTTAGGCAGGGACAATGAGCAGTTCTTC. Protein sequence: CASSLGRDNEQFF. The full variable domain, in which reference TRBV7-6 and TRBJ2-1 provide the parts outside the CDR3, is GAGVSQSPRYKVTKRGQDVALRCDPISGHVSLYWYRQALGQGPEFLTYFNYEAQQDKSGLPNDRFSAERPEGSISTLTIQRTEQRDSAMYRCASSLGRDNEQFFGPGTRLTVL.

The chain employs TRBV19 and TRBJ1-3; D unresolved. The CDR3 covers 16 residues. V lost 10 bases and J lost 0, with 19 bases in between. Per the germline V gene, CDR1 is LNHDA and CDR2 is SQIVND (reference sequence). CDR3 DNA: TGTGCCACCAGATCCTGCGGGCCCGGCTCTGGAAACACCATATATTTT. Translating gives CATRSCGPGSGNTIYF.

The rearrangement uses TRBV28 and TRBJ1-3; TRBD1 agrees at 8 bases. V lost 6 bases, J lost 2 bases, and 9 bases stayed unmatched. From germline, CDR1 is MDHEN and CDR2 SYDVKM. This CDR3 has 16 residues. The CDR3 here is CASRTGDSKAGNTIYF. In nucleotides, the CDR3 is TGTGCCAGCAGGACAGGGGACTCGAAGGCTGGAAACACCATATATTTT. Full variable domain (remainder filled in from reference TRBV28 and TRBJ1-3): DVKVTQSSRYLVKRTGEKVFLECVQDMDHENMFWYRQDPGLGLRLIYFSYDVKMKEKGDIPEGYSVSREKKERFSLILESASTNQTSMYLCASRTGDSKAGNTIYFGEGSWLTVV.

The V and J genes are TRBV6-1 and TRBJ2-5, with D perhaps assigned TRBD1 or TRBD2 (5 bases each). Per germline, CDR1 MNHNS and CDR2 SASEGT. V gave up 3 bases and J gave up 5 bases, with 10 bases separating them. This CDR3 is built from 13 residues. DNA for the CDR3: TGTGCCAGCAGTGACAGGGAGCGGGAGACCCAGTACTTC. Residues: CASSDRERETQYF.

This chain links TRBV4-1 with TRBJ2-5; maybe TRBD1 (6 bases). The germline CDR1 and CDR2 sequences are MGHRA and YSYEKL. The CDR3 runs to 14 residues. Trimming shortened V by 3 bases and J by 5 bases, and 13 bases separated the two germline ends. The CDR3, as DNA: TGCGCCAGCAGCCAGCAGACAGGCTGGGAGACCCAGTACTTC. It yields the protein CASSQQTGWETQYF.

V gene TRBV4-3 combines with J gene TRBJ2-7; 8 bases align to TRBD1. Per germline, CDR1 LGHNA and CDR2 YSLEER. Trimming removed 0 bases from V and 3 bases from J; junction bases left unmatched: 4. The CDR3 loop spans 15 amino acids. This CDR3 is CASSQEITGGYEQYF. CDR3 DNA: TGCGCCAGCAGCCAAGAGATAACAGGGGGCTACGAGCAGTACTTC.

V gene TRBV28 combines with J gene TRBJ2-1, with 13 bases aligning to TRBD2. This CDR3 has 16 amino acids. The J segment lost 6 bases and the V segment lost 5 bases, leaving 7 bases of the junction unmatched. Germline loops: CDR1 MDHEN, CDR2 SYDVKM. CDR3 in amino acids: CASSPYTSGRGNEQFF. The DNA for the CDR3 is TGTGCCAGCAGTCCGTATACTAGCGGGAGGGGCAATGAGCAGTTCTTC.

In this sample, this clone turned up a few times. The chain links TRBV25-1 to TRBJ1-3, with a tentative D call TRBD1 (6 bases). CDR1 is MGHDK, CDR2 SYGVNS, per germline. This CDR3 is built from 14 residues. V dropped 2 bases and J dropped 6 bases, with 11 bases sitting between them. Written as DNA, the CDR3 is TGTGCCAGCAGTGAAGCCGGGACACCAAACACCATATATTTT. Translated: CASSEAGTPNTIYF.

The chain carries TRBV29-1 and TRBJ2-1; either TRBD1 or TRBD2 may fit D (5 bases each). Trimming stripped 0 bases from V and 5 bases from J, with 17 bases between. The CDR3 is made up of 16 amino acids. Germline CDR1 is SQVTM and CDR2 is ANQGSEA. The CDR3 DNA is TGCAGCGTTGAAGAAGTTTGGGGGAAAACAAACAATGAGCAGTTCTTC. Translated: CSVEEVWGKTNNEQFF.

About this clone itself: Within the sample, other DNA sequences also encode this same CDR3. The gene calls are TRBV28 and TRBJ1-2, with D hard to call. CDR1 and CDR2 from the germline V gene are MDHEN and SYDVKM. The CDR3 runs to 12 residues. Between the trimmed V and J ends, which lost 3 bases and 4 bases, there was a span of 6 bases. The CDR3 sequence is CASSLGRYGYTF. The CDR3 DNA reads as TGTGCCAGCAGTTTGGGCCGCTATGGCTACACCTTC.

This chain links TRBV2 with TRBJ2-1, with 11 bases lining up with TRBD2. Germline V gene data show CDR1 as SNHLY and CDR2 as FYNNEI. Trimming cost V 4 bases and J 4 bases; bases outside gene matches: 6. There are 16 residues in the CDR3. The chain's CDR3 is CASSAGTSGLYNEQFF. CDR3 bases: TGTGCCAGCAGTGCTGGGACTAGCGGTCTTTACAATGAGCAGTTCTTC.